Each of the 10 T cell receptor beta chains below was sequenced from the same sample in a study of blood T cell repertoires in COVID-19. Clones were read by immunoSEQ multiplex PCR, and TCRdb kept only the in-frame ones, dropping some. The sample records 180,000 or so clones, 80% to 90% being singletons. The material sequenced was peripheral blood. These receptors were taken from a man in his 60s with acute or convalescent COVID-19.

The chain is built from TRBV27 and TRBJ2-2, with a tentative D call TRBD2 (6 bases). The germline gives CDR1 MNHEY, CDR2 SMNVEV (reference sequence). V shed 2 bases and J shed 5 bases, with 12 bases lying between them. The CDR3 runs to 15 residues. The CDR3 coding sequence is TGTGCCAGCAGTTTACGGGGGAGAGTAACCGGGGAGCTGTTTTTT. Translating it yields CASSLRGRVTGELFF.

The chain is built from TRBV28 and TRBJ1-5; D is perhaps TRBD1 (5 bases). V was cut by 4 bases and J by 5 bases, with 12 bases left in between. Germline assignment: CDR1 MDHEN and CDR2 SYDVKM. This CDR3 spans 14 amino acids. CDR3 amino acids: CASSSGGGYQPQHF. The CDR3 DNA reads TGTGCCAGCAGTTCGGGGGGTGGGTATCAGCCCCAGCATTTT.

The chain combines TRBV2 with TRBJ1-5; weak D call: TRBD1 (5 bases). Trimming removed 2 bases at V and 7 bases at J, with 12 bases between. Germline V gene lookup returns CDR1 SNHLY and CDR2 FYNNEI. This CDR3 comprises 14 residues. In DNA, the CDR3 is TGTGCCAGCAGTGAACCGGGGGTAAGGCAGCCCCAGCATTTT. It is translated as CASSEPGVRQPQHF.

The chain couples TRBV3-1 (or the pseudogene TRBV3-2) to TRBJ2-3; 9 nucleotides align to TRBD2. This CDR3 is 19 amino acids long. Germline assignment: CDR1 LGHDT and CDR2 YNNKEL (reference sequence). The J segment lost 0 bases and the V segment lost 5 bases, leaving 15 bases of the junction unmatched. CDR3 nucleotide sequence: TGTGCCAGCAGCGTCACTAGCGGGTTAACGAAATCTAGCACAGATACGCAGTATTTT. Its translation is CASSVTSGLTKSSTDTQYF.

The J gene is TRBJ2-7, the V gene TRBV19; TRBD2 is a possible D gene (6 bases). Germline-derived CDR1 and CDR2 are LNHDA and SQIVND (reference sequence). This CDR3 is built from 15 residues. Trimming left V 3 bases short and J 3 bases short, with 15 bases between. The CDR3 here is CASSITGTPNYEQYF. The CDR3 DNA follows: TGTGCCAGTAGTATCACCGGGACTCCCAACTACGAGCAGTACTTC.

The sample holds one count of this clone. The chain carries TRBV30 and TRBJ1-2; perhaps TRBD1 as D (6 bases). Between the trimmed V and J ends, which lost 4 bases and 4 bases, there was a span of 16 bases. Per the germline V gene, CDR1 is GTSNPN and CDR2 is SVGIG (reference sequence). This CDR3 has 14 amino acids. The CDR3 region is CAWTEGERGYGYTF. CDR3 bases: TGTGCCTGGACCGAGGGGGAAAGGGGCTATGGCTACACCTTC.

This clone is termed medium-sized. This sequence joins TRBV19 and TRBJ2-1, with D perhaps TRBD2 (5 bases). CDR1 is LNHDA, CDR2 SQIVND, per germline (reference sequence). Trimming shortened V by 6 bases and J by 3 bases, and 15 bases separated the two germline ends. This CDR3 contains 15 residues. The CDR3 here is CASRGLGLLYNEQFF. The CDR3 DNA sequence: TGTGCCAGTAGGGGCCTTGGACTCCTCTACAATGAGCAGTTCTTC.

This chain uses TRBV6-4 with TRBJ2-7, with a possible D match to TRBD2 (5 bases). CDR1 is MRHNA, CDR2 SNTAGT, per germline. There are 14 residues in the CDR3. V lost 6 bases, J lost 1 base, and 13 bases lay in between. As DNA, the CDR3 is TGTGCCAGCAGCCTTCAGGAGGTATCCTACGAGCAGTACTTC. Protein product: CASSLQEVSYEQYF.

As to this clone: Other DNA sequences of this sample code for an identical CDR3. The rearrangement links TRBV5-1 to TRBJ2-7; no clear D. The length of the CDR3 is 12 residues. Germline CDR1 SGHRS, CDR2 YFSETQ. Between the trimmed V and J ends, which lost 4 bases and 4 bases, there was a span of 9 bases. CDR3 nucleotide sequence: TGCGCCAGCAGCCGCGACTCGTACGAGCAGTACTTC. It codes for CASSRDSYEQYF.

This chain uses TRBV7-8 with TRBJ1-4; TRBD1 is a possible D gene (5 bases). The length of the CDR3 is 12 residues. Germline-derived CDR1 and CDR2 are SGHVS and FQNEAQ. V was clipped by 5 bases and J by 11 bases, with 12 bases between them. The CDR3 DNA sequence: TGTGCCAGCAGCCCTCAGGGAGGGAAACTGTTTTTT. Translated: CASSPQGGKLFF.